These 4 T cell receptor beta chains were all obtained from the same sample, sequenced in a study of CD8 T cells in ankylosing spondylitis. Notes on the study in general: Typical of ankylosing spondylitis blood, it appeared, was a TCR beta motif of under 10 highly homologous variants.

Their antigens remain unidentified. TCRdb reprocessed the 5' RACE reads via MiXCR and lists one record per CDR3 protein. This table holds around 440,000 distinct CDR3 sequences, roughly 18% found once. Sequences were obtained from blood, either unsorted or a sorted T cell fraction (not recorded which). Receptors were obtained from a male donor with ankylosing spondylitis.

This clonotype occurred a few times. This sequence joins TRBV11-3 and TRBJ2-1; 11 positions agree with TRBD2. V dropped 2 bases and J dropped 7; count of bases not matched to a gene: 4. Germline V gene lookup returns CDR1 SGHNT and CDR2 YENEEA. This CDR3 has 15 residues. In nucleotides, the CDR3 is TGTGCCAGCAGCTTACAGCCTAGCGGGGGGAATGAGCAGTTCTTC. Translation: CASSLQPSGGNEQFF.

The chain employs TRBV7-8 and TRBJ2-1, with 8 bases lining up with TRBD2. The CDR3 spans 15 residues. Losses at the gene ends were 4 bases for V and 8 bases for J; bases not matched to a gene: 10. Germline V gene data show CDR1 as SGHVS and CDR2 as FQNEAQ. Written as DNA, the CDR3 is TGTGCCAGCAGCTATAGCGGGGCTATTGACGATGAGCAGTTCTTC. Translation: CASSYSGAIDDEQFF.

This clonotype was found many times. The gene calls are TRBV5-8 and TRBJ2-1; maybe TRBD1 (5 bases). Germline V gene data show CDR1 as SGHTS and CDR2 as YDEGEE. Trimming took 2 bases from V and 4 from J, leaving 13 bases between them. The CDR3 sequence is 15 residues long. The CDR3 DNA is TGTGCCAGCAGCTTAGGGCAGGGTGGATACAATGAGCAGTTCTTC. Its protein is CASSLGQGGYNEQFF.

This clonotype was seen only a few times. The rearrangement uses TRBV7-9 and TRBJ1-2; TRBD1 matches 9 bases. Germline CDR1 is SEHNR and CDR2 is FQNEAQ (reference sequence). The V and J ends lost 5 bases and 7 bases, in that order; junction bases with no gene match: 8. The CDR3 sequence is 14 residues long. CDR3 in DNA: TGTGCCAGCAGCGGCTCCGGGACAGGGTTTGGCTACACCTTC. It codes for CASSGSGTGFGYTF.